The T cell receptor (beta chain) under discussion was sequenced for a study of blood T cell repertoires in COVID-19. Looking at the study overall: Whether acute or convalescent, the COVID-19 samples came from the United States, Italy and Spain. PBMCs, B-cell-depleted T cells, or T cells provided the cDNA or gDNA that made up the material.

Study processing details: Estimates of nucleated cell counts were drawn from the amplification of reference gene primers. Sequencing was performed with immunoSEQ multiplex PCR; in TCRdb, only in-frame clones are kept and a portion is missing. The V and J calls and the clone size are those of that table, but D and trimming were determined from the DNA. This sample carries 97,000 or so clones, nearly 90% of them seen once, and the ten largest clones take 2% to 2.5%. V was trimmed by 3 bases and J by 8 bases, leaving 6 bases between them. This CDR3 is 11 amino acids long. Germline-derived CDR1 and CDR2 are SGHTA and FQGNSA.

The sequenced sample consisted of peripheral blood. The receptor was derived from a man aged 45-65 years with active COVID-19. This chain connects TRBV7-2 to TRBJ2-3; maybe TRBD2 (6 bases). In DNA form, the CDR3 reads TGTGCCAGCAGCTTGGGGGGTACGCAGTATTTT. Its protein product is CASSLGGTQYF.